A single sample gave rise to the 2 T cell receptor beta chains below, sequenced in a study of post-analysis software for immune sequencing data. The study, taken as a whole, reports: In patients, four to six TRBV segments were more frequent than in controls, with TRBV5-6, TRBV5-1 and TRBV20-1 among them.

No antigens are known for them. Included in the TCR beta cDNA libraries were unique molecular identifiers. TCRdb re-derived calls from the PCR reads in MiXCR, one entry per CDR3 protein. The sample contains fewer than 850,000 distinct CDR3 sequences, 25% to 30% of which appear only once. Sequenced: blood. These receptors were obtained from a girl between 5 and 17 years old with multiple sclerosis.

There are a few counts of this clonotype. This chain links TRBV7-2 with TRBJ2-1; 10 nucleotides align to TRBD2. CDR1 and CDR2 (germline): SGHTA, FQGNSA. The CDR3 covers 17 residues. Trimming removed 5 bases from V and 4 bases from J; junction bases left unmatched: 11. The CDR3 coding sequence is TGTGCCAGCAGCCCATCCCCGGCTAGCGGGGGTTACAATGAGCAGTTCTTC. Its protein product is CASSPSPASGGYNEQFF.

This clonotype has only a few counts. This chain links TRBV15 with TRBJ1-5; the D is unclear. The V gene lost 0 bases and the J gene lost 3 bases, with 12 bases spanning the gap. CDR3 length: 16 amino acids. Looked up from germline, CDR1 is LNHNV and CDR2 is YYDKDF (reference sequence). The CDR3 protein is CATSREGQLLNQPQHF. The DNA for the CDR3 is TGTGCCACCAGCAGAGAGGGCCAGCTACTCAATCAGCCCCAGCATTTT.